This T cell receptor beta chain was captured in a study of T-cell reconstitution after alpha-beta-depleted transplantation in children. Study-level findings and limits: Reportedly, alpha-beta T cells present about two months post-transplant originated from several hundred expanded clones of graft origin. Some patients showed high day-60 TCRbeta diversity, which derived from surviving recipient T cells and thymic progenitors.

Unique molecular identifiers were used in preparing the TCRbeta library. TCRdb re-derived calls from the PCR reads in MiXCR, one entry per CDR3 protein. The sample includes 450,000 to 600,000 distinct CDR3 sequences, approximately 13% of them seen just once. This clonotype was seen a handful of times. Its antigen is not identified. Trimming took 1 base from V and 4 from J, leaving 8 bases between them. The CDR3 is 13 residues long. Per germline, CDR1 DFQATT and CDR2 SNEGSKA (reference sequence). The sample consisted of PBMCs, mostly from graft donor cells, taken 360 days after TCRalphabeta/CD19-depleted stem cell transplant. The chain links TRBV20-1 to TRBJ1-3; no definite D call. The sequence was obtained from a male patient between 5 and 17 years old who had a stem cell transplant for acute myeloid leukemia, so the T cells may come from the graft donor. The CDR3 nucleotides read TGCAGTGCTAGAGGGCCGCGGGGAAACACCATATATTTT. This translates into CSARGPRGNTIYF.